Following are 27 T cell receptor beta chains from one sample sequenced in a study of response to subunit inactivated influenza vaccine. TCRdb itself ran the RT-PCR reads through MiXCR, one entry per CDR3 protein. The data contain 250,000 to 350,000 distinct CDR3 sequences, roughly 22% of them seen just once; the ten biggest clones take up over 9%. The sample in question was PBMCs from blood, obtained approximately 22 months after vaccination. These receptors all come from a man in his fifties or sixties who received an inactivated influenza vaccine.

This sequence joins TRBV11-2 and TRBJ1-1, with D possibly being TRBD1 (5 bases). With 1 base removed from V and 4 bases from J, the gap between germline ends came to 10 bases. The CDR3 is 14 residues long. Germline loops: CDR1 SGHAT, CDR2 FQNNGV. In DNA form, the CDR3 reads TGTGCCAGCAGCTTAGTGGAGAGGGGCACTGAAGCTTTCTTT. Translated, it gives CASSLVERGTEAFF.

The chain carries TRBV10-3 and TRBJ2-1; D may match TRBD1 or TRBD2 (6 bases each). CDR1 and CDR2 (germline): ENHRY, SYGVKD. Trimming shortened V by 7 bases and J by 10 bases, and 23 bases separated the two germline ends. The CDR3 covers 15 residues. CDR3 loop: CAITGGGSPVGEQFF. Here the CDR3 DNA reads TGTGCCATCACTGGAGGGGGGAGCCCAGTGGGGGAGCAGTTCTTC.

This clonotype was counted at least ten times. The chain couples TRBV6-2 or TRBV6-3 to TRBJ1-1; D is ambiguous. Trimming pared 6 bases from V and 7 bases from J, leaving 18 bases between. The CDR3 is 14 amino acids. CDR1 and CDR2 (germline): MNHEY, SVGEGT. CDR3 in amino acids: CASSLTSGSFEAFF. As DNA, the CDR3 is TGTGCCAGCAGCCTGACATCAGGAAGCTTTGAAGCTTTCTTT.

This clonotype was detected a few times. The chain has TRBV27 and TRBJ1-1; D is possibly TRBD1 (6 bases). Trimming cost V 6 bases and J 4 bases, with 18 bases left between them. The CDR3 loop spans 15 amino acids. CDR1 MNHEY and CDR2 SMNVEV come from the germline V gene (reference sequence). DNA of the CDR3: TGTGCCAGCAGCCTAAGAACCCCAGGGGTCACTGAAGCTTTCTTT. Amino acids: CASSLRTPGVTEAFF.

The chain employs TRBV12-3 or TRBV12-4 and TRBJ2-1; D might be TRBD1 (6 bases). The CDR3 length is 14 residues. The V end lost 5 bases, the J end lost 4 bases, and 12 bases lay between the germline ends. The CDR3 DNA sequence: TGTGCCAGCAGTCGACAGGAGAGTTACAATGAGCAGTTCTTC. It encodes CASSRQESYNEQFF.

The chain couples TRBV20-1 to TRBJ2-7; D is perhaps TRBD1 (5 bases). Germline V gene lookup returns CDR1 DFQATT and CDR2 SNEGSKA (reference sequence). The ends were cut back, 1 base at V and 3 bases at J, with 10 bases in the middle. CDR3 length: 13 amino acids. The CDR3 reads CSARGRDLYEQYF. The CDR3 DNA is TGCAGTGCTAGAGGCAGGGATCTCTACGAGCAGTACTTC.

The table lists this clonotype with many counts. V gene TRBV12-3 or TRBV12-4 combines with J gene TRBJ1-1, with TRBD1 matching 12 bases. This CDR3 has 16 amino acids. J gave up 4 bases and V 3 bases, and 6 bases lay outside the gene matches. Here the CDR3 DNA reads TGTGCCAGCAGTTTGCCGGGACAGGGGGCGGGCACTGAAGCTTTCTTT. Its protein is CASSLPGQGAGTEAFF.

This clonotype was seen a handful of times. This chain uses TRBV5-1 with TRBJ1-6; D gene ambiguous. V lost 0 bases and J 5 bases, leaving 9 bases between the germline ends. CDR3 size: 15 residues. Per germline, CDR1 SGHRS and CDR2 YFSETQ. CDR3 bases: TGCGCCAGCAGCTTGGACAGTTTAGATAATTCACCCCTCCACTTT. It codes for CASSLDSLDNSPLHF.

The rearrangement joins TRBV5-1 to TRBJ1-1, with D possibly being TRBD1 (6 bases). V was pared by 4 bases and J by 1 base, with 17 bases between. The germline V gene has CDR1 SGHRS and CDR2 YFSETQ. CDR3 length: 16 amino acids. The CDR3 sequence: CASSPRTAASNTEAFF. The CDR3 nucleotides are TGCGCCAGCAGCCCCCGGACAGCAGCTTCGAACACTGAAGCTTTCTTT. Drawing the rest from reference TRBV5-1 and TRBJ1-1, the complete variable domain is KAGVTQTPRYLIKTRGQQVTLSCSPISGHRSVSWYQQTPGQGLQFLFEYFSETQRNKGNFPGRFSGRQFSNSRSEMNVSTLELGDSALYLCASSPRTAASNTEAFFGQGTRLTVV.

The V and J genes are TRBV20-1 and TRBJ1-2, with 11 nucleotides matching TRBD1. V shed 4 bases, J shed 3 bases, and the junction held 13 bases outside the gene matches. CDR3 length equals 17 residues. CDR1 and CDR2 (germline): DFQATT, SNEGSKA (reference sequence). The CDR3 loop reads CSANDISGQGAYYGYTF. The CDR3 region has the DNA TGCAGTGCTAACGATATTTCTGGACAGGGGGCATACTATGGCTACACCTTC.

This clonotype was recorded a few times. V is TRBV7-9 and J is TRBJ2-7; D remains unclear. The V end was cut by 4 bases, the J end by 0 bases, with 7 bases between. From germline, CDR1 is SEHNR and CDR2 FQNEAQ (reference sequence). The CDR3 spans 13 residues. For the CDR3, the DNA is TGTGCCAGCAGCTATGACACCTCCTACGAGCAGTACTTC. This codes for CASSYDTSYEQYF. The variable domain in full, with the rest retrieved from reference TRBV7-9 and TRBJ2-7, is DTGVSQNPRHKITKRGQNVTFRCDPISEHNRLYWYRQTLGQGPEFLTYFQNEAQLEKSRLLSDRFSAERPKGSFSTLEIQRTEQGDSAMYLCASSYDTSYEQYFGPGTRLTVT.

This clonotype has a handful of counts. The CDR3 bases are TGTGCCAGCAGCCCAGAGGTGGGCGGCTACACCTTC. Translation gives CASSPEVGGYTF. J is TRBJ1-2 and V is TRBV7-9; no clear D gene. Germline loops: CDR1 SEHNR, CDR2 FQNEAQ (reference sequence). The V and J ends lost 5 bases and 8 bases respectively, with 12 bases between them. The CDR3 length is 12 residues.

The chain combines TRBV12-3 or TRBV12-4 with TRBJ1-2; D gene uncertain. The ends were cut back, 5 bases at V and 9 bases at J, with 19 bases in the middle. The CDR3 contains 14 residues. CDR3 residues: CASSRTGNGLSYTF. DNA for the CDR3: TGTGCCAGCAGTCGGACCGGGAATGGTCTCAGCTACACCTTC.

The sample holds a few counts of this clonotype. This chain joins TRBV5-6 and TRBJ1-2; 9 bases are a match to TRBD1. The CDR3 totals 17 residues. Germline V CDR1 and CDR2: SGHDT, YYEEEE. J lost 8 bases, V lost 1 base, and 15 bases had no gene match. CDR3 amino acids: CASSLRDRVILRNGYTF. The CDR3 coding sequence is TGTGCCAGCAGCTTGAGGGACAGGGTTATTCTTCGGAACGGCTACACCTTC.

The V gene is TRBV7-8, the J gene TRBJ2-7; 12 bases match TRBD2. V was pared by 5 bases and J by 4 bases, with 9 bases of the junction left unmatched. This CDR3 has 16 residues. Germline lookup yields CDR1 SGHVS and CDR2 FQNEAQ. CDR3 nucleotide sequence: TGTGCCAGCAGCCGAACATCTAGCGGGAGGGGATACGAGCAGTACTTC. It specifies CASSRTSSGRGYEQYF.

This clonotype was counted many times. The rearrangement uses TRBV19 and TRBJ2-5, with TRBD2 matching 7 bases. The CDR3 is 13 amino acids. With 8 bases clipped from V and 5 bases from J, the junction kept 8 bases outside the gene matches. CDR1 and CDR2 from the germline V gene are LNHDA and SQIVND (reference sequence). CDR3 in amino acids: CASGEQGGETQYF. The DNA for the CDR3 is TGTGCCAGTGGAGAGCAGGGAGGGGAGACCCAGTACTTC.

This clonotype occurred a few times. The chain has TRBV7-2 and TRBJ1-4; 7 bases line up with TRBD1. This CDR3 is 14 amino acids long. Germline V lookup: CDR1 SGHTA, CDR2 FQGNSA. With V trimmed by 6 bases and J by 8 bases, 9 bases remained unmatched. CDR3 DNA sequence: TGTGCCAGCAGTTCACAGACAGGGATGGAAAAACTGTTTTTT. Translation: CASSSQTGMEKLFF.

The CDR3 DNA reads as TGTGCCAGCAGCTTAGACAGGGTCGAAGGGGAGCTGTTTTTT. Its translation is CASSLDRVEGELFF. The chain carries TRBV11-2 and TRBJ2-2; TRBD1 is a possible D gene (5 bases). The CDR3 extends over 14 amino acids. CDR1 and CDR2 from the germline V gene are SGHAT and FQNNGV. Trimming cost V 0 bases and J 8 bases, with 10 bases left between them.

This clonotype was seen many times. The CDR3 region is CASSQASPSNSPLHF. The CDR3 nucleotides are TGCGCCAGCAGCCAGGCAAGCCCGAGTAATTCACCCCTCCACTTT. V is TRBV4-1 and J is TRBJ1-6; no definite D call. The CDR3 is made up of 15 amino acids. CDR1 is MGHRA and CDR2 is YSYEKL in the germline V gene. Trimming pared 3 bases from V and 6 bases from J, leaving 12 bases between.

This clonotype was seen a few times. The chain carries TRBV20-1 and TRBJ2-1, with D possibly matching TRBD2 (5 bases). This CDR3 region has 16 residues. V shed 0 bases and J shed 7 bases, with 19 bases lying between them. The germline V gene has CDR1 DFQATT and CDR2 SNEGSKA (reference sequence). The CDR3 loop reads CSARDPRLASGNEQFF. The DNA for the CDR3 is TGCAGTGCTAGAGACCCCCGGCTAGCATCTGGGAATGAGCAGTTCTTC.

The chain is built from TRBV7-9 and TRBJ2-1; the D is unclear. Trimming left V 4 bases short and J 8 bases short, with 6 bases between. The CDR3 is 11 amino acids. CDR1 is SEHNR and CDR2 is FQNEAQ in the germline V gene (reference sequence). CDR3 nucleotides: TGTGCCAGCAGCTCATGGGATGAGCAGTTCTTC. Protein product: CASSSWDEQFF.

This clonotype appeared a few times. The V and J genes are TRBV20-1 and TRBJ2-7; D might be TRBD1 (5 bases). Per the germline V gene, CDR1 is DFQATT and CDR2 is SNEGSKA (reference sequence). CDR3 length: 14 residues. Deletions cut 6 bases from V and 5 bases from J, with 20 bases between. CDR3 sequence reads: CSAPILGWGDEQYF. The CDR3 bases are TGCAGTGCCCCTATCCTCGGGTGGGGCGACGAGCAGTACTTC.

This clonotype occurred a few times. The chain joins TRBV12-3 or TRBV12-4 to TRBJ1-2, with D uncertain. The CDR3 extends over 12 amino acids. Trimming removed 6 bases at V and 4 bases at J, with 9 bases between. CDR3 bases: TGTGCCAGCAGGACGACACGCTATGGCTACACCTTC. The encoded protein is CASRTTRYGYTF.

This clonotype has more than one count but fewer than ten. The chain has TRBV20-1 and TRBJ1-4; D is undetermined. The V end was cut by 1 base, the J end by 0 bases, with 12 bases between. This CDR3 is built from 16 residues. In germline, CDR1 is DFQATT, CDR2 SNEGSKA (reference sequence). The CDR3 here is CSARGPFSATNEKLFF. The CDR3 nucleotides are TGCAGTGCTAGAGGTCCTTTCTCCGCAACTAATGAAAAACTGTTTTTT.

This clonotype was seen a few times. The rearrangement joins TRBV12-3 or TRBV12-4 to TRBJ1-2; TRBD1 is a possible D gene (6 bases). Deletions cut 5 bases from V and 2 bases from J, with 18 bases between. This CDR3 comprises 16 residues. The CDR3 region is CASSRTGQILNYGYTF. DNA for the CDR3: TGTGCCAGCAGTAGAACTGGACAGATCCTCAACTATGGCTACACCTTC.

This clonotype was counted between two and nine times. The V call is TRBV6-6, the J call TRBJ2-3; TRBD2 matches 12 bases. The germline V gene has CDR1 MNHNY and CDR2 SVGAGI (reference sequence). The CDR3 has 18 amino acids. With 0 bases clipped from V and 1 base from J, the junction kept 5 bases outside the gene matches. The CDR3 loop reads CASSYSASGGAGTDTQYF. DNA of the CDR3: TGTGCCAGCAGTTACTCGGCTAGCGGGGGGGCTGGCACAGATACGCAGTATTTT.

This clonotype has just a few counts. The chain links TRBV4-3 to TRBJ1-5; 7 bases are shared with TRBD1. Germline V gene lookup returns CDR1 LGHNA and CDR2 YSLEER. The CDR3 consists of 16 residues. V was clipped by 4 bases and J by 1 base; unmatched bases: 7. The DNA for the CDR3 is TGCGCCAGCAGCCCTACGACAGGGAGGAGCAATCAGCCCCAGCATTTT. As protein: CASSPTTGRSNQPQHF.